This T cell receptor beta chain appears in the sequencing data of a study of blood T cell repertoires in COVID-19. The protocol was immunoSEQ multiplex PCR, while the TCRdb copy is restricted to in-frame clones and leaves out a portion. The sample shows over 300,000 clones, more than 80% of them seen only once. Sequencing was performed on peripheral blood. The sequence derives from a man aged 35 to 55 with acute or convalescent COVID-19.

The CDR3 loop is CASSFRTVAYGYTF. The DNA of the CDR3 is TGTGCCAGCAGTTTCAGAACAGTCGCCTATGGCTACACCTTC. The chain employs TRBV28 and TRBJ1-2; D is ambiguous. The CDR3 consists of 14 residues. The V gene lost 3 bases and the J gene lost 4 bases, with 12 bases spanning the gap. Germline CDR1 MDHEN, CDR2 SYDVKM.